The TCR beta chain under discussion was sequenced for a study of control samples from healthy donors and cancer patients. Clones were sequenced by immunoSEQ multiplex PCR, and TCRdb holds only the in-frame ones, with some missing. The sample contains some 220,000 clones, around 94% of which appear only once. The CDR3 consists of 16 residues. V lost 6 bases, J lost 2 bases, and 17 bases lay in between. The germline CDR1 and CDR2 sequences are LNHDA and SQIVND (reference sequence). This TCR was sampled from a man aged 45-65 years in good health. The sequenced sample was blood. The chain carries TRBV19 and TRBJ1-3, with D perhaps matching TRBD1 (5 bases). This CDR3 is CASSSRDLGAGNTIYF. The CDR3 nucleotides read TGTGCCAGTAGCAGCCGGGACCTCGGCGCTGGAAACACCATATATTTT.